A selection of T cell receptor beta chains follows, all from one sample in a study of OX40 agonist ivuxolimab in advanced cancers. Only in-frame clones appear in the TCRdb table, and some are missing; sequencing was by immunoSEQ multiplex PCR. The data show over 50,000 clones, around four fifths seen once. Source: CD4+ or CD8+ T cells sorted from blood, taken in a trial of the OX40 agonist ivuxolimab. The origin of the receptors is an adult with an advanced solid tumor such as melanoma, head and neck, liver or kidney cancer. Both conserved end residues are part of each CDR3. The D gene is left open where the match is weak. Not every row has a clone size; where given, it reads once, few, many or a size class.

clone_size	d_call	j_call	v_call	cdr3_aa	cdr3_nt
-	-	TRBJ2-5	TRBV4-1	CASSQESAPRQETQYF	TGCGCCAGCAGCCAAGAGTCAGCCCCCAGACAAGAGACCCAGTACTTC
-	TRBD1	TRBJ2-6	TRBV7-3	CASSPRTGTSGANVLTF	TGTGCCAGCAGCCCCCGGACAGGCACCTCTGGGGCCAACGTCCTGACTTTC
-	TRBD2	TRBJ2-5	TRBV4-1	CASSQASGEKTQYF	TGCGCCAGCAGCCAAGCTAGCGGGGAGAAGACCCAGTACTTC
few	-	TRBJ2-5	TRBV29-1	CSVEATGRATQYF	TGCAGCGTTGAAGCGACAGGGAGGGCGACCCAGTACTTC
-	TRBD2	TRBJ2-7	TRBV19	CASEQAGGRSEQYF	TGTGCCAGTGAACAAGCGGGGGGGCGAAGCGAGCAGTACTTC
-	-	TRBJ2-7	TRBV11-3	CASSLGQFSYEQYF	TGTGCCAGCAGCTTAGGACAGTTTTCCTACGAGCAGTACTTC
-	-	TRBJ2-5	TRBV11-2	CASSRRGGTGETQYF	TGTGCCAGCAGCCGGAGAGGGGGGACGGGCGAGACCCAGTACTTC
-	TRBD1	TRBJ1-2	TRBV7-2	CASSLVGGGSFDYGYTF	TGTGCCAGCAGCTTAGTGGGAGGGGGCTCCTTTGACTATGGCTACACCTTC
-	-	TRBJ2-3	TRBV7-2	CASSRVVGRDTQYF	TGTGCCAGCAGCCGAGTCGTGGGTCGGGATACGCAGTATTTT
once	-	TRBJ2-2	TRBV15	CATSDLDAGTGELFF	TGTGCCACCAGCGACCTAGACGCGGGCACCGGGGAGCTGTTTTTT
-	-	TRBJ1-5	TRBV11-3	CASSPGDQPQHF	TGTGCCAGCAGCCCAGGGGACCAGCCCCAGCATTTT
-	-	TRBJ1-1	TRBV5-1	CASSPLHGNTEAFF	TGCGCCAGCAGTCCTCTACACGGGAACACTGAAGCTTTCTTT
-	-	TRBJ1-2	TRBV6-1	CAGTQGFGYGYTF	TGTGCCGGAACTCAGGGGTTCGGGTATGGCTACACCTTC
-	TRBD1	TRBJ2-7	TRBV2	CASSEEQGAVEQYF	TGTGCCAGCAGTGAGGAACAGGGGGCGGTCGAGCAGTACTTC
-	TRBD2	TRBJ2-5	TRBV4-2	CASSHQPLTSGGAGETQYF	TGTGCCAGCAGCCACCAACCCCTGACTAGCGGGGGGGCCGGGGAGACCCAGTACTTC
-	TRBD2	TRBJ2-5	TRBV2	CAIPSGGLGETQYF	TGTGCCATCCCGAGCGGGGGGCTGGGAGAGACCCAGTACTTC
-	-	TRBJ2-1	TRBV7-3	CASSLTPGNNEQFF	TGTGCCAGCAGCTTAACTCCAGGAAACAATGAGCAGTTCTTC
-	TRBD2	TRBJ2-1	TRBV7-2	CASSGGLADEQFF	TGTGCCAGCAGCGGGGGACTAGCGGATGAGCAGTTCTTC
-	TRBD2	TRBJ2-3	TRBV29-1	CSVDAGGSTDTQYF	TGCAGCGTTGACGCGGGGGGAAGCACAGATACGCAGTATTTT
-	-	TRBJ2-7	TRBV5-4	CASSLGQGYTYEQYF	TGTGCCAGCAGCTTGGGGCAGGGGTACACCTACGAGCAGTACTTC
-	TRBD1	TRBJ2-4	TRBV4-3	CASSQGTGLQAQYF	TGCGCCAGCAGCCAAGGGACAGGGTTACAGGCCCAGTACTTC
-	-	TRBJ1-2	TRBV10-3	CAISAPTGAVEYGYTF	TGTGCCATCAGCGCCCCTACAGGAGCGGTTGAATATGGCTACACCTTC
-	TRBD1	TRBJ1-2	TRBV7-2	CASSLSPWQGAGGYTF	TGTGCCAGCAGCTTATCCCCTTGGCAGGGGGCCGGGGGCTACACCTTC
-	-	TRBJ1-1	TRBV7-9	CASRARENTEAFF	TGTGCCAGCAGGGCCCGAGAGAACACTGAAGCTTTCTTT
-	TRBD1	TRBJ1-2	TRBV7-6	CASSSGQAANYGYTF	TGTGCCAGCAGCTCCGGACAGGCCGCTAACTATGGCTACACCTTC
-	-	TRBJ1-2	TRBV29-1	CSVELAGNYGYTF	TGCAGCGTTGAATTGGCAGGGAACTATGGCTACACCTTC
-	-	TRBJ1-3	TRBV5-6	CASSQRNTIYF	TGTGCCAGCAGCCAGAGAAACACCATATATTTT
-	-	TRBJ2-7	TRBV4-3	CASSQEEAGAYEQYF	TGCGCCAGCAGCCAAGAAGAGGCAGGGGCCTACGAGCAGTACTTC
-	-	TRBJ2-3	TRBV10-3	CAISESERNTQYF	TGTGCCATCAGTGAGTCAGAGCGTAATACGCAGTATTTT
-	-	TRBJ1-1	TRBV18	CASSGSTLNTEAFF	TGTGCCAGCTCGGGAAGTACTCTGAACACTGAAGCTTTCTTT
medium-sized	TRBD1	TRBJ2-7	TRBV11-1	CASSYSTGALSYEQYF	TGTGCCAGCAGCTATTCCACAGGGGCGCTCTCCTACGAGCAGTACTTC
-	-	TRBJ1-1	TRBV19	CASAKEANAEAFF	TGTGCCAGTGCAAAGGAAGCTAACGCTGAAGCTTTCTTT
-	TRBD2	TRBJ2-2	TRBV9	CASSPSGTTSFANTGELFF	TGTGCCAGCAGCCCTTCCGGGACTACCTCTTTCGCGAACACCGGGGAGCTGTTTTTT
-	TRBD1	TRBJ1-1	TRBV6-4	CASSVTGGSEAFF	TGTGCCAGCAGTGTCACAGGGGGATCTGAAGCTTTCTTT
-	-	TRBJ2-1	TRBV7-3	CASSLSGANEQFF	TGTGCCAGCAGCTTAAGCGGGGCCAATGAGCAGTTCTTC
-	TRBD1	TRBJ2-3	TRBV5-1	CASSLGTRGRTDTQYF	TGCGCCAGCAGCTTGGGCACCAGGGGGCGCACAGATACGCAGTATTTT
-	-	TRBJ2-1	TRBV6-5	CASSYQDRPYNEQFF	TGTGCCAGCAGTTACCAGGACAGACCCTACAATGAGCAGTTCTTC
-	-	TRBJ1-4	TRBV28	CASSPPGHGGEEKLFF	TGTGCCAGCAGTCCGCCGGGACATGGTGGAGAAGAAAAACTGTTTTTT
-	TRBD1	TRBJ2-7	TRBV5-4	CASRRDSNSYEQYF	TGTGCCAGCAGACGGGACAGCAATTCCTACGAGCAGTACTTC
-	TRBD1	TRBJ2-1	TRBV5-1	CASSIQGSSSYNEQFF	TGCGCCAGCAGCATACAGGGGTCCAGCTCCTACAATGAGCAGTTCTTC
-	-	TRBJ1-5	TRBV28	CASSAPNGQPQHF	TGTGCCAGCAGTGCCCCAAATGGGCAGCCCCAGCATTTT